The 9 T cell receptor beta chains below were found in one sample sequenced in a study of T cells in Graves' hyperthyroidism and ophthalmopathy. Amplified regions were TCR beta CDR3 sequences from RNA transcripts. Researchers ran a first-round RT-PCR on the TCR CDR3 using the HTBI primer set. TCRdb reprocessed the multiplex PCR reads via MiXCR and lists one record per CDR3 protein. Among about 290,000 distinct CDR3 sequences, roughly 15% were seen once, and the ten largest hold about 30%. What was sequenced was blood. Every receptor here comes from a woman between 45 and 60 years old with Graves' hyperthyroidism that later progressed to Graves' ophthalmopathy.

This clonotype was seen only once. This chain joins TRBV3-1 and TRBJ1-2, with TRBD1 matching over 11 bases. V was pared by 1 base and J by 7 bases, with 5 bases of the junction left unmatched. There are 15 residues in the CDR3. Germline-derived CDR1 and CDR2 are LGHDT and YNNKEL (reference sequence). The CDR3 DNA is TGTGCCAGCAGCCAAGGGACAGGGGGCCGGGGTGGCTACACCTTC. Residues: CASSQGTGGRGGYTF.

This clonotype was seen repeatedly, ten times or more. The chain carries TRBV6-1 and TRBJ1-1; perhaps TRBD1 as D (6 bases). V lost 7 bases, J lost 1 base, and 13 bases lay in between. Germline V gene lookup returns CDR1 MNHNS and CDR2 SASEGT. This CDR3 is 14 amino acids long. The CDR3 region has the DNA TGTGCCAGCATGATACTAGGGGGGAACACTGAAGCTTTCTTT. This sequence encodes CASMILGGNTEAFF.

The rearrangement joins TRBV28 to TRBJ2-3; perhaps TRBD2 as D (6 bases). The germline V and J ends were trimmed by 2 bases and 6 bases, with 18 bases remaining between them. This CDR3 region has 16 residues. Germline V gene lookup returns CDR1 MDHEN and CDR2 SYDVKM. CDR3 DNA sequence: TGTGCCAGCAGTTTAGCCGGGACTCGGGTTTCCGATACGCAGTATTTT. Translation: CASSLAGTRVSDTQYF.

Ten or more counts support this clonotype. The chain has TRBV2 and TRBJ2-5; 10 bases fit TRBD2. Germline V gene lookup returns CDR1 SNHLY and CDR2 FYNNEI. The CDR3 is 17 residues long. J gave up 5 bases and V 7 bases, and 16 bases lay outside the gene matches. CDR3 residues: CASTSKGSGRARETQYF. The DNA for the CDR3 is TGTGCCAGCACCTCAAAGGGCAGCGGGAGGGCCCGGGAGACCCAGTACTTC.

The CDR3 nucleotides read TGTGCCAGTACCCGCTACCGGGACAGAAACACTGAAGCTTTCTTT. Translating it yields CASTRYRDRNTEAFF. The chain links TRBV19 to TRBJ1-1; TRBD1 agrees at 7 bases. V lost 7 bases and J lost 2; bases outside the gene matches: 10. Germline V gene lookup returns CDR1 LNHDA and CDR2 SQIVND (reference sequence). The CDR3 is made up of 15 amino acids.

This clonotype was observed a few times. This chain joins TRBV5-1 and TRBJ2-3; 7 bases map to TRBD1. J gave up 1 base and V 6 bases, and 5 bases lay outside the gene matches. From germline, CDR1 is SGHRS and CDR2 YFSETQ. This CDR3 region has 14 residues. The CDR3 loop reads CASTSGQGTDTQYF. In DNA form, the CDR3 reads TGCGCCAGCACCTCAGGACAGGGCACAGATACGCAGTATTTT.

This clonotype has at least ten counts. The rearrangement uses TRBV28 and TRBJ2-7; TRBD1 agrees at 7 bases. Germline CDR1 is MDHEN and CDR2 is SYDVKM. The CDR3 runs 15 residues. J gave up 7 bases and V 2 bases, and 11 bases lay outside the gene matches. CDR3 amino acids: CASSLGGQPVGEQYF. CDR3 in DNA: TGTGCCAGCAGTTTAGGGGGACAGCCTGTGGGGGAGCAGTACTTC.

This clonotype has only a few counts. V gene TRBV6-1 combines with J gene TRBJ1-5; unclear D gene. The CDR3 runs to 11 residues. Germline V lookup: CDR1 MNHNS, CDR2 SASEGT. Trimming stripped 5 bases from V and 10 bases from J, with 9 bases between. The CDR3 coding sequence is TGTGCCAGCAGTACGTTTGGACCCCAGCATTTT. Its protein product is CASSTFGPQHF.

This clonotype was observed at least ten times. The V and J genes are TRBV28 and TRBJ2-5; D gene ambiguous. Germline CDR1 is MDHEN and CDR2 is SYDVKM. The CDR3 is made up of 14 amino acids. V lost 0 bases, J lost 1 base, and 6 bases lay in between. The DNA of the CDR3 is TGTGCCAGCAGTTTATGGACCACCCAAGAGACCCAGTACTTC. Protein: CASSLWTTQETQYF.